These T cell receptor beta chains were read from a single sample in a study of T cell changes during pregnancy in multiple sclerosis. Sequencing was performed with immunoSEQ multiplex PCR; in TCRdb, only in-frame clones are kept and a portion is missing. Counted here are approximately 35,000 clones, 90% occurring once; the ten biggest clones make up 0.44%. Specimen: CD4+ T cells from peripheral blood mononuclear cells, collected in the second trimester of pregnancy. All receptors derive from a female donor in good health, enrolled as a control in a pregnancy study. Both conserved end residues are part of each CDR3. D genes are given only for firm matches. Some rows have no size entry. The others give once, few or many, or a class for an expanded clone.

v_gene: TRBV5-5
d_gene: TRBD1
abundance: .
j_gene: TRBJ1-4
CDR3aa: CASGGTGLNEKLFF
CDR3nt: TGTGCCAGCGGTGGGACAGGCCTTAATGAAAAACTGTTTTTT

v_gene: TRBV6-6
d_gene: TRBD1
abundance: .
j_gene: TRBJ2-7
CDR3aa: CASSYSTGAYEQYF
CDR3nt: TGTGCCAGCAGTTACTCGACAGGGGCCTACGAGCAGTACTTC

v_gene: TRBV2
d_gene: TRBD2
abundance: .
j_gene: TRBJ2-4
CDR3aa: CASSTKRGGLAGGPVKNIQYF
CDR3nt: TGTGCCAGCAGTACTAAGAGAGGGGGACTAGCGGGGGGGCCAGTCAAAAACATTCAGTACTTC

v_gene: TRBV7-9
d_gene: .
abundance: .
j_gene: TRBJ2-2
CDR3aa: CASSPALSNTGELFF
CDR3nt: TGTGCCAGCAGCCCCGCTTTGAGTAACACCGGGGAGCTGTTTTTT

v_gene: TRBV28
d_gene: TRBD2
abundance: .
j_gene: TRBJ2-3
CDR3aa: CASSLLTGGSTDTQYF
CDR3nt: TGTGCCAGCAGTTTATTAACGGGGGGGAGCACAGATACGCAGTATTTT

v_gene: TRBV5-1
d_gene: TRBD2
abundance: .
j_gene: TRBJ2-3
CDR3aa: CASSLGLAGLNTDTQYF
CDR3nt: TGCGCCAGCAGCTTGGGCCTAGCGGGGCTAAACACAGATACGCAGTATTTT

v_gene: TRBV5-5
d_gene: TRBD1
abundance: .
j_gene: TRBJ1-2
CDR3aa: CASSWGTGNGYTF
CDR3nt: TGTGCCAGCAGCTGGGGGACAGGGAATGGCTACACCTTC

v_gene: TRBV30
d_gene: .
abundance: once
j_gene: TRBJ1-1
CDR3aa: CAWSLPGGSPNTEAFF
CDR3nt: TGTGCCTGGAGTCTCCCGGGGGGCAGTCCGAACACTGAAGCTTTCTTT

v_gene: TRBV5-5
d_gene: .
abundance: .
j_gene: TRBJ1-6
CDR3aa: CASSYTGDSPLHF
CDR3nt: TGTGCCAGCAGCTATACGGGGGATTCACCCCTCCACTTT

v_gene: TRBV19
d_gene: TRBD2
abundance: .
j_gene: TRBJ2-7
CDR3aa: CASTGLAGGSGYEQYF
CDR3nt: TGTGCCAGTACCGGCCTAGCGGGGGGTTCCGGCTACGAGCAGTACTTC

v_gene: TRBV5-1
d_gene: .
abundance: .
j_gene: TRBJ2-7
CDR3aa: CASSLGGTAGHEQYF
CDR3nt: TGCGCCAGCAGCTTGGGCGGGACAGCAGGCCACGAGCAGTACTTC

v_gene: TRBV21-1
d_gene: .
abundance: once
j_gene: TRBJ1-3
CDR3aa: CASSQGGLSGNTIYF
CDR3nt: TGTGCCAGCAGCCAAGGGGGGCTTTCGGGAAACACCATATATTTT

v_gene: TRBV14
d_gene: .
abundance: .
j_gene: TRBJ2-2
CDR3aa: CASSQVLNTGELFF
CDR3nt: TGTGCCAGCAGCCAAGTATTGAACACCGGGGAGCTGTTTTTT

v_gene: TRBV5-4
d_gene: .
abundance: .
j_gene: TRBJ2-7
CDR3aa: CASSFSGAYEQYF
CDR3nt: TGTGCCAGCAGCTTTTCAGGGGCTTACGAGCAGTACTTC

v_gene: TRBV7-2
d_gene: .
abundance: .
j_gene: TRBJ2-4
CDR3aa: CASSATGTLAKNIQYF
CDR3nt: TGTGCCAGCAGCGCAACAGGGACCTTAGCCAAAAACATTCAGTACTTC

v_gene: TRBV19
d_gene: TRBD1
abundance: few
j_gene: TRBJ1-5
CDR3aa: CASSIQGDNQPQHF
CDR3nt: TGTGCCAGTAGTATTCAGGGGGACAATCAGCCCCAGCATTTT

v_gene: TRBV19
d_gene: .
abundance: .
j_gene: TRBJ2-3
CDR3aa: CASSLGLTTDTQYF
CDR3nt: TGTGCCAGTAGCCTGGGACTTACCACAGATACGCAGTATTTT

v_gene: TRBV30
d_gene: TRBD1
abundance: .
j_gene: TRBJ2-2
CDR3aa: CAWSPLDRGRTGELFF
CDR3nt: TGTGCCTGGAGTCCTCTCGACAGGGGGCGCACCGGGGAGCTGTTTTTT

v_gene: TRBV4-2
d_gene: TRBD2
abundance: .
j_gene: TRBJ2-3
CDR3aa: CASSQFIAGGPSADTQYF
CDR3nt: TGTGCCAGCAGCCAGTTTATAGCGGGAGGGCCCTCGGCAGATACGCAGTATTTT

v_gene: TRBV11-2
d_gene: TRBD2
abundance: .
j_gene: TRBJ2-3
CDR3aa: CASSSIPGGRADTQYF
CDR3nt: TGTGCCAGCAGCTCGATCCCTGGCGGGAGAGCCGATACGCAGTATTTT

v_gene: TRBV18
d_gene: .
abundance: .
j_gene: TRBJ1-5
CDR3aa: CASAGYEGNQPQHF
CDR3nt: TGTGCCAGCGCGGGGTACGAAGGCAATCAGCCCCAGCATTTT

v_gene: TRBV5-1
d_gene: TRBD2
abundance: .
j_gene: TRBJ2-3
CDR3aa: CASRTSGRTDTQYF
CDR3nt: TGCGCCAGCAGGACTAGCGGGAGAACAGATACGCAGTATTTT

v_gene: TRBV27
d_gene: TRBD1
abundance: .
j_gene: TRBJ2-7
CDR3aa: CASSLALTGSVNEQYF
CDR3nt: TGTGCCAGCAGTTTGGCTTTGACAGGGAGTGTCAACGAGCAGTACTTC

v_gene: TRBV6-1
d_gene: TRBD2
abundance: .
j_gene: TRBJ2-3
CDR3aa: CASSEGGGGTTDTQYF
CDR3nt: TGTGCCAGCAGTGAAGGGGGCGGGGGGACCACAGATACGCAGTATTTT

v_gene: TRBV6-6
d_gene: .
abundance: .
j_gene: TRBJ1-1
CDR3aa: CASSYGGVNTEAFF
CDR3nt: TGTGCCAGCAGTTACGGGGGGGTGAACACTGAAGCTTTCTTT

v_gene: TRBV18
d_gene: .
abundance: few
j_gene: TRBJ1-4
CDR3aa: CASSPPEGRLPATNEKLFF
CDR3nt: TGTGCCAGCTCACCACCGGAGGGCCGACTACCTGCAACTAATGAAAAACTGTTTTTT

v_gene: TRBV30
d_gene: .
abundance: .
j_gene: TRBJ1-1
CDR3aa: CAWSNDGWAGTEAFF
CDR3nt: TGTGCCTGGAGTAACGACGGATGGGCCGGCACTGAAGCTTTCTTT

v_gene: TRBV7-2
d_gene: .
abundance: once
j_gene: TRBJ2-2
CDR3aa: CASSYRITLGELFF
CDR3nt: TGTGCCAGCAGCTACAGGATTACCCTGGGGGAGCTGTTTTTT

v_gene: TRBV5-1
d_gene: TRBD2
abundance: .
j_gene: TRBJ2-1
CDR3aa: CASSLGGSGGFDEQFF
CDR3nt: TGCGCCAGCAGCTTGGGTGGGAGCGGGGGATTCGATGAGCAGTTCTTC

v_gene: TRBV15
d_gene: TRBD1
abundance: .
j_gene: TRBJ1-6
CDR3aa: CATSRTGGNSPLHF
CDR3nt: TGTGCCACCAGCAGGACAGGGGGGAATTCACCCCTCCACTTT

v_gene: TRBV19
d_gene: TRBD1
abundance: .
j_gene: TRBJ1-5
CDR3aa: CASNARDRSDIRQPQHF
CDR3nt: TGTGCCAGTAATGCCCGGGACAGGTCGGACATTCGTCAGCCCCAGCATTTT

v_gene: TRBV5-1
d_gene: TRBD2
abundance: .
j_gene: TRBJ2-5
CDR3aa: CASSSSGRAEETQYF
CDR3nt: TGCGCCAGCAGCTCTAGCGGGAGGGCCGAGGAGACCCAGTACTTC

v_gene: TRBV7-6
d_gene: TRBD2
abundance: .
j_gene: TRBJ2-5
CDR3aa: CASSLYSGSPETQYF
CDR3nt: TGTGCCAGCAGCTTATATAGCGGGAGCCCGGAGACCCAGTACTTC

v_gene: TRBV2
d_gene: TRBD1
abundance: .
j_gene: TRBJ1-1
CDR3aa: CASSEDRGLSFF
CDR3nt: TGTGCCAGCAGTGAAGACAGGGGGCTGTCTTTCTTT

v_gene: TRBV6-6
d_gene: .
abundance: .
j_gene: TRBJ2-7
CDR3aa: CASRPQGPHEQYF
CDR3nt: TGTGCCAGCAGACCACAGGGTCCCCACGAGCAGTACTTC

v_gene: TRBV14
d_gene: .
abundance: .
j_gene: TRBJ1-1
CDR3aa: CASSQRRQEVSTEAFF
CDR3nt: TGTGCCAGCAGCCAACGAAGACAGGAGGTGAGCACTGAAGCTTTCTTT

v_gene: TRBV5-1
d_gene: TRBD1
abundance: .
j_gene: TRBJ1-1
CDR3aa: CASTRGHLTEAFF
CDR3nt: TGCGCCAGCACGAGGGGGCATTTAACTGAAGCTTTCTTT

v_gene: TRBV5-5
d_gene: .
abundance: .
j_gene: TRBJ2-7
CDR3aa: CASSFAGISSYEQYF
CDR3nt: TGTGCCAGCAGCTTTGCAGGAATTAGCTCCTACGAGCAGTACTTC

v_gene: TRBV5-4
d_gene: .
abundance: .
j_gene: TRBJ2-7
CDR3aa: CASSLVGAAYEQYF
CDR3nt: TGTGCCAGCAGCTTGGTGGGGGCAGCCTACGAGCAGTACTTC

v_gene: TRBV18
d_gene: TRBD2
abundance: .
j_gene: TRBJ2-1
CDR3aa: CASSPATPPGGGFFF
CDR3nt: TGTGCCAGCTCACCAGCCACTCCGCCGGGCGGGGGTTTCTTCTTC

v_gene: TRBV5-1
d_gene: .
abundance: .
j_gene: TRBJ2-5
CDR3aa: CASSLGRGQETQYF
CDR3nt: TGCGCCAGCAGCTTGGGGAGGGGCCAAGAGACCCAGTACTTC

v_gene: TRBV29-1
d_gene: TRBD1
abundance: .
j_gene: TRBJ2-3
CDR3aa: CSAPGQGTDTQYF
CDR3nt: TGCAGCGCGCCGGGACAGGGAACAGATACGCAGTATTTT

v_gene: TRBV27
d_gene: .
abundance: .
j_gene: TRBJ1-1
CDR3aa: CASSFAGNTEAFF
CDR3nt: TGTGCCAGCAGTTTCGCAGGGAACACTGAAGCTTTCTTT

v_gene: TRBV10-3
d_gene: .
abundance: .
j_gene: TRBJ1-1
CDR3aa: CASRTENTEAFF
CDR3nt: TGTGCCAGCCGTACAGAGAACACTGAAGCTTTCTTT

v_gene: TRBV7-2
d_gene: TRBD2
abundance: once
j_gene: TRBJ2-1
CDR3aa: CASSLGLAAFKGEQFF
CDR3nt: TGTGCCAGCAGCTTGGGACTAGCGGCCTTTAAAGGTGAGCAGTTCTTC

v_gene: TRBV27
d_gene: .
abundance: .
j_gene: TRBJ1-2
CDR3aa: CASSTTGYYYGYTF
CDR3nt: TGTGCCAGCAGTACGACAGGATACTACTATGGCTACACCTTC

v_gene: TRBV20-1
d_gene: .
abundance: .
j_gene: TRBJ1-2
CDR3aa: CSARNRLDYTF
CDR3nt: TGCAGTGCTAGAAACAGGCTCGACTACACCTTC

v_gene: TRBV29-1
d_gene: .
abundance: .
j_gene: TRBJ1-1
CDR3aa: CSAEGDTEAFF
CDR3nt: TGCAGCGCCGAGGGGGACACTGAAGCTTTCTTT